Many counts were recorded for the clone carrying this TCR beta chain. This record comes from a study of regulatory T cells in long-lasting Graves disease. Stated time point: newly diagnosed GD, antithyroid drugs for less than 3 months. RNA isolated from PBMCs was used to make the TCR library. Library construction for TCR beta used iRepertoire HTBI primers and Arm-PCR of CDR3 regions. TCRdb recomputed calls from the multiplex PCR reads with MiXCR, one row per CDR3 protein. This sample has hundreds of thousands of distinct CDR3 sequences; 16% occur once, and the top ten carry around 18%. The sample was also linked to a second study, of T cells in Graves' hyperthyroidism and ophthalmopathy. As reported in that work: Ophthalmopathy was separated from stable hyperthyroidism by a 13 V-J model.

This receptor was taken from a woman aged 30 to 39 with Graves disease. Specimen: peripheral blood mononuclear cells (PBMCs), collected at new diagnosis, from a patient treated with antithyroid drugs.

The CDR3 coding sequence is TGTGCCAGCAGCCTCCAGGGGTTCAGAGCTTTCTTT. It codes for CASSLQGFRAFF. V gene TRBV3-1 combines with J gene TRBJ1-1; TRBD1 might be the D (6 bases). The CDR3 loop spans 12 amino acids. The germline V and J ends were trimmed by 4 bases and 10 bases, with 13 bases remaining between them. The germline CDR1 and CDR2 sequences are LGHDT and YNNKEL (reference sequence).